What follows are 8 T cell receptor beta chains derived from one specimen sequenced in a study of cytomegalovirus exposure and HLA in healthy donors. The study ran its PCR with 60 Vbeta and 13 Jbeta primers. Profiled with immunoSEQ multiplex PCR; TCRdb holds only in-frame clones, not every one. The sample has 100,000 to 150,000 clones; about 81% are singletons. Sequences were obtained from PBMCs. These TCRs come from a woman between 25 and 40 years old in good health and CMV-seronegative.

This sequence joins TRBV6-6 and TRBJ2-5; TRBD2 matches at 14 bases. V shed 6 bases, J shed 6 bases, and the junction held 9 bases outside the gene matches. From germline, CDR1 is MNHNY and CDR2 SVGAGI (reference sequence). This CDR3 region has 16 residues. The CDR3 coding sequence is TGTGCCAGCAGCCCTCCGACTAGCGGGGGGGTAAAGACCCAGTACTTC. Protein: CASSPPTSGGVKTQYF.

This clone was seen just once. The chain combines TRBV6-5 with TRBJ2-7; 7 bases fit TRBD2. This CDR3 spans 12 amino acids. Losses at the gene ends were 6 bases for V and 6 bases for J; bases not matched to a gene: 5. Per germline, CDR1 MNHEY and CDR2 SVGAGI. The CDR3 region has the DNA TGTGCCAGCAGGAGCGGGATAGGCGAGCAGTACTTC. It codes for CASRSGIGEQYF.

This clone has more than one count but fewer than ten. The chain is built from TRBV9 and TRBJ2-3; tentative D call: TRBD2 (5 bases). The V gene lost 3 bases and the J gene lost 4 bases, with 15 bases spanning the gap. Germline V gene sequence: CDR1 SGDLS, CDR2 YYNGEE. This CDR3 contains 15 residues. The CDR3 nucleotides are TGTGCCAGCAGCGGTTCGGGATCGGGCGCAGATACGCAGTATTTT. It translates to CASSGSGSGADTQYF.

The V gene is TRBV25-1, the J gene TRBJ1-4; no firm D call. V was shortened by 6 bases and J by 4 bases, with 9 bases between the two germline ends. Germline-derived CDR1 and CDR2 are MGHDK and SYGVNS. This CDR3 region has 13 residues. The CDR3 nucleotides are TGTGCCAGCAGCCGCCAGATTAATGAAAAACTGTTTTTT. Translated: CASSRQINEKLFF. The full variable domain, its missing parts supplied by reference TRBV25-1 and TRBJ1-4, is EADIYQTPRYLVIGTGKKITLECSQTMGHDKMYWYQQDPGMELHLIHYSYGVNSTEKGDLSSESTVSRIRTEHFPLTLESARPSHTSQYLCASSRQINEKLFFGSGTQLSVL.

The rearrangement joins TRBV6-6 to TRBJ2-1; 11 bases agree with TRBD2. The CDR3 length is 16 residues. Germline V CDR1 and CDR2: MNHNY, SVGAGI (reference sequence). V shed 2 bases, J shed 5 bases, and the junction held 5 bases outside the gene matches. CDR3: CASSYPLAGGNNEQFF. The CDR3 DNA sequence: TGTGCCAGCAGTTACCCCCTAGCGGGGGGCAACAATGAGCAGTTCTTC.

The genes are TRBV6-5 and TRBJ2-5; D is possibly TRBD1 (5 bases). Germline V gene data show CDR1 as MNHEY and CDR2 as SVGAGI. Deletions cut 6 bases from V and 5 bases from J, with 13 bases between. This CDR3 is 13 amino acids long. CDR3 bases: TGTGCCAGCAGACTATTTCAGGGTGAGACCCAGTACTTC. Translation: CASRLFQGETQYF.

The CDR3 DNA sequence: TGTGCCAGCAGCTGGACTAGAGATGAGCAGTTCTTC. Residues: CASSWTRDEQFF. The rearrangement uses TRBV13 and TRBJ2-1; TRBD2 agrees at 7 bases. The CDR3 sequence is 12 residues long. The V gene's germline CDR1 is PRHDT and CDR2 FYEKMQ (reference sequence). Germline trimming cut 4 bases from V and 8 bases from J; bases unmatched to any gene: 2.

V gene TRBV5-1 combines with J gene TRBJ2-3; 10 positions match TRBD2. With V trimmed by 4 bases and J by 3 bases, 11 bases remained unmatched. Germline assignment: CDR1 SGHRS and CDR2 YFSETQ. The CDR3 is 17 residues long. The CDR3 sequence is CASSLGLAGGFTDTQYF. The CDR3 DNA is TGCGCCAGCAGCCTGGGGTTAGCGGGAGGATTTACAGATACGCAGTATTTT. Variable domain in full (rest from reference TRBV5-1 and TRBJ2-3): KAGVTQTPRYLIKTRGQQVTLSCSPISGHRSVSWYQQTPGQGLQFLFEYFSETQRNKGNFPGRFSGRQFSNSRSEMNVSTLELGDSALYLCASSLGLAGGFTDTQYFGPGTRLTVL.